The 24 T cell receptor beta chains below were found in one sample sequenced in a study of blood T cell repertoires in COVID-19. Libraries were prepared by immunoSEQ multiplex PCR; TCRdb keeps only in-frame clonotypes and omits some of them. The sample lists tens of thousands of clones, about 84% occurring once. The sample was peripheral blood. These receptors originate from a woman aged 80 or over with acute or convalescent COVID-19.

The rearrangement joins TRBV28 to TRBJ1-2; 11 bases are shared with TRBD1. V was clipped by 7 bases and J by 8 bases; unmatched bases: 6. Germline lookup yields CDR1 MDHEN and CDR2 SYDVKM. This CDR3 region has 13 residues. CDR3 residues: CASTDRGPYGYTF. The CDR3 region has the DNA TGTGCCAGCACGGACAGGGGGCCGTACGGCTACACCTTC.

The rearrangement links TRBV5-6 to TRBJ1-1; D is unclear. Germline assignment: CDR1 SGHDT and CDR2 YYEEEE. CDR3 length: 15 residues. Trimming removed 4 bases at V and 1 base at J, with 14 bases between. The CDR3 DNA reads TGTGCCAGCAGCGTCTCCGGGATCTCGAACACTGAAGCTTTCTTT. This codes for CASSVSGISNTEAFF.

This clone was observed once. This chain connects TRBV7-2 to TRBJ1-4, with D possibly being TRBD1 (6 bases). This CDR3 region has 15 residues. V lost 4 bases to trimming and J lost 2 bases, with 11 bases between them. From germline, CDR1 is SGHTA and CDR2 FQGNSA. The CDR3 loop is CASSSQGSTNEKLFF. The DNA for the CDR3 is TGTGCCAGCAGCTCACAGGGTTCGACTAATGAAAAACTGTTTTTT.

The rearrangement joins TRBV5-4 to TRBJ2-2; 7 bases fit TRBD1. The CDR3 runs 15 residues. Trimming at V came to 2 bases and at J to 6 bases, leaving 7 bases not matched to a gene. Germline CDR1 and CDR2: SGHNT and YYREEE (reference sequence). DNA of the CDR3: TGTGCCAGCAGCTTCTTACAGGGGTCCGCCGGGGAGCTGTTTTTT. Its translation: CASSFLQGSAGELFF.

V and J are TRBV11-3 and TRBJ1-5; a possible D gene is TRBD1 (6 bases). The CDR3 runs to 15 residues. Germline CDR1 and CDR2: SGHNT and YENEEA. V was shortened by 5 bases and J by 0 bases, with 11 bases between the two germline ends. Here the CDR3 reads CASSRTENSNQPQHF. In nucleotides, the CDR3 is TGTGCCAGCAGCCGGACAGAGAATAGCAATCAGCCCCAGCATTTT.

The CDR3 DNA is TGTGCCAGCAGTAAGAGCGGGGGCGCCAACTATGGCTACACCTTC. Protein sequence: CASSKSGGANYGYTF. The chain is built from TRBV7-8 and TRBJ1-2; a possible D gene is TRBD1 (6 bases). The V and J ends lost 6 bases and 2 bases respectively, with 16 bases between them. Germline V gene sequence: CDR1 SGHVS, CDR2 FQNEAQ. The length of the CDR3 is 15 residues.

This clone was observed once. The J gene is TRBJ1-5, the V gene TRBV2; the D gene is possibly TRBD1 (6 bases). The CDR3 has 15 residues. Germline lookup yields CDR1 SNHLY and CDR2 FYNNEI. The V end was cut by 3 bases, the J end by 2 bases, with 11 bases between. CDR3 DNA: TGTGCCAGCAGTGAGATAGGGGGTCGCAATCAGCCCCAGCATTTT. Translated: CASSEIGGRNQPQHF.

This rearrangement joins TRBV2 to TRBJ1-5; a weak D match, TRBD1 (5 bases). Germline V lookup: CDR1 SNHLY, CDR2 FYNNEI. Trimming took off 5 bases at V and 1 base at J, with 12 bases between the two ends. CDR3 length: 15 residues. CDR3 DNA: TGTGCCAGCAGTAGCCGGACAACCAGCAATCAGCCCCAGCATTTT. Protein sequence: CASSSRTTSNQPQHF.

The chain combines TRBV4-2 with TRBJ2-2; the D is unclear. Germline V gives CDR1 LGHNA, CDR2 YNFKEQ. V gave up 0 bases and J gave up 3 bases, with 5 bases separating them. The CDR3 has 14 amino acids. CDR3 protein: CASSQDADTGELFF. CDR3 in DNA: TGTGCCAGCAGCCAAGATGCAGACACCGGGGAGCTGTTTTTT.

The V and J genes are TRBV11-2 and TRBJ2-1, with D tentatively TRBD2 (6 bases). This CDR3 region has 14 residues. V was clipped by 4 bases and J by 7 bases, with 14 bases between them. Germline CDR1 reads SGHAT; CDR2 reads FQNNGV. The CDR3 coding sequence is TGTGCCAGCAGCTCCTTGAGAGGGACTAATGAGCAGTTCTTC. This codes for CASSSLRGTNEQFF.

The V call is TRBV29-1, the J call TRBJ1-1; D gene ambiguous. Trimming cost V 6 bases and J 5 bases, with 10 bases left between them. This CDR3 is built from 11 residues. Germline loops: CDR1 SQVTM, CDR2 ANQGSEA. The CDR3 DNA follows: TGCAGCGTGATACGGGAAACTGAAGCTTTCTTT. Encoded protein: CSVIRETEAFF. Full variable domain (outside the CDR3, taken from reference TRBV29-1 and TRBJ1-1): SAVISQKPSRDICQRGTSLTIQCQVDSQVTMMFWYRQQPGQSLTLIATANQGSEATYESGFVIDKFPISRPNLTFSTLTVSNMSPEDSSIYLCSVIRETEAFFGQGTRLTVV.

The chain joins TRBV29-1 to TRBJ1-1; D gene ambiguous. The V and J ends lost 7 bases and 5 bases respectively, with 17 bases between them. Per germline, CDR1 SQVTM and CDR2 ANQGSEA. The CDR3 has 13 amino acids. The CDR3 DNA reads as TGCAGCGCAGTCCGGGGTTCAAGGACTGAAGCTTTCTTT. Amino acids: CSAVRGSRTEAFF.

This chain links TRBV3-1 (or the pseudogene TRBV3-2) with TRBJ2-7; D is undetermined. This CDR3 has 11 amino acids. With 4 bases removed from V and 11 bases from J, the gap between germline ends came to 12 bases. Germline V gives CDR1 LGHDT, CDR2 YNNKEL (reference sequence). The CDR3 nucleotides are TGTGCCAGCAGCCGCGGCCTACGAGAGTACTTC. Protein: CASSRGLREYF.

The V call is TRBV12-3 or TRBV12-4, the J call TRBJ1-1; 9 nucleotides line up with TRBD1. The junction had 5 bases not matched to a gene; V was cut back by 2 bases and J by 10 bases. The CDR3 totals 13 residues. CDR3 amino acids: CASSLTQGAAAFF. Written as DNA, the CDR3 is TGTGCCAGCAGTTTAACACAGGGGGCAGCAGCTTTCTTT.

This clone was found once. The gene calls are TRBV2 and TRBJ2-5; 12 nucleotides line up with TRBD2. The CDR3 is 15 residues long. Trimming at V came to 6 bases and at J to 9 bases, leaving 11 bases not matched to a gene. Germline loops: CDR1 SNHLY, CDR2 FYNNEI. The CDR3 reads CASRTTSGGPQAQYF. In DNA form, the CDR3 reads TGTGCCAGCAGAACCACTAGCGGGGGGCCCCAGGCCCAGTACTTC.

The V call is TRBV19, the J call TRBJ2-2, with D maybe TRBD1 (6 bases). The CDR3 contains 13 residues. V shed 11 bases and J shed 6 bases, with 16 bases lying between them. Per the germline V gene, CDR1 is LNHDA and CDR2 is SQIVND (reference sequence). CDR3 protein: CASTGTTPGELFF. CDR3 DNA sequence: TGTGCCTCAACAGGGACAACACCCGGGGAGCTGTTTTTT. The variable domain in full, completed from reference TRBV19 and TRBJ2-2, reads DGGITQSPKYLFRKEGQNVTLSCEQNLNHDAMYWYRQDPGQGLRLIYYSQIVNDFQKGDIAEGYSVSREKKESFPLTVTSAQKNPTAFYLCASTGTTPGELFFGEGSRLTVL.

The gene calls are TRBV11-3 and TRBJ2-1; D ambiguous. Germline V gives CDR1 SGHNT, CDR2 YENEEA. V dropped 2 bases and J dropped 7 bases, with 15 bases sitting between them. The CDR3 sequence is 15 residues long. The CDR3 region is CASSLNPLVGNEQFF. As DNA, the CDR3 is TGTGCCAGCAGCTTAAATCCCCTTGTCGGTAATGAGCAGTTCTTC.

The chain couples TRBV5-4 to TRBJ2-1; D possibly corresponds to TRBD2 (5 bases). V was pared by 0 bases and J by 0 bases, with 7 bases between. The CDR3 is made up of 15 amino acids. Germline loops: CDR1 SGHNT, CDR2 YYREEE (reference sequence). The CDR3 bases are TGTGCCAGCAGCTTGGTGGGGAGCTCCTACAATGAGCAGTTCTTC. The encoded protein is CASSLVGSSYNEQFF.

The chain combines TRBV15 with TRBJ2-7, with 7 bases that match TRBD1. This CDR3 is built from 15 residues. V lost 2 bases and J lost 4; bases outside the gene matches: 8. From germline, CDR1 is LNHNV and CDR2 YYDKDF (reference sequence). CDR3 protein: CATSRFVGQTYEQYF. The CDR3 DNA sequence: TGTGCCACCAGCAGATTTGTGGGACAGACGTACGAGCAGTACTTC.

This chain links TRBV2 with TRBJ1-5; D unresolved. Deletions cut 1 base from V and 5 bases from J, with 6 bases between. This CDR3 contains 13 residues. Germline CDR1 is SNHLY and CDR2 is FYNNEI. CDR3 loop: CASSEGRDQPQHF. CDR3 sequence (DNA): TGTGCCAGCAGTGAAGGACGGGATCAGCCCCAGCATTTT.

This clone was seen more than once but under ten times. The chain carries TRBV12-5 and TRBJ1-5, with unresolved D. This CDR3 is built from 14 residues. The germline V gene encodes CDR1 LGHNT and CDR2 FRNRAP. V was trimmed by 0 bases and J by 6 bases, leaving 9 bases between them. The CDR3 spells CASGLVPGSQPQHF. The CDR3 DNA reads TGTGCTAGTGGTTTGGTTCCGGGGAGTCAGCCCCAGCATTTT.

The chain recombines TRBV7-4 with TRBJ2-7, with 9 nucleotides matching TRBD2. The CDR3 is 20 amino acids. Germline CDR1 reads SGHVT; CDR2 reads SQSDAQ. Losses at the gene ends were 4 bases for V and 0 bases for J; bases not matched to a gene: 19. As DNA, the CDR3 is TGTGCCAGCAGCTACGGGGGATGGGGCGGGAGGGCCCTGAGCTCCTACGAGCAGTACGTC. This sequence encodes CASSYGGWGGRALSSYEQYV.

The rearrangement joins TRBV19 to TRBJ2-3; 10 bases fit TRBD2. CDR1 is LNHDA and CDR2 is SQIVND in the germline V gene (reference sequence). V lost 5 bases and J lost 1; bases outside the gene matches: 0. The CDR3 length is 14 residues. Written as DNA, the CDR3 is TGTGCCAGTAGTGGGACTAGCGGCACAGATACGCAGTATTTT. Protein sequence: CASSGTSGTDTQYF.

This clone was seen more than once but under ten times. DNA for the CDR3: TGTGCCAGCAGCACTCGGACAGGGGTAATCGGCTACACCTTC. Translation: CASSTRTGVIGYTF. This sequence joins TRBV5-6 and TRBJ1-2; 9 bases agree with TRBD1. The V gene's germline CDR1 is SGHDT and CDR2 YYEEEE. After removal of 4 bases from V and 8 bases from J, the junction contained 9 bases not matched to a gene. The CDR3 contains 14 residues.